This entry lists 9 T cell receptor beta chains sequenced from one sample in a study of identical twins. A single record per CDR3 protein comes from TCRdb applying MiXCR to the 5' RACE reads. The sample contains a few hundred thousand distinct CDR3 sequences, about 8.5% of which appear only once. This sample was also put to use in a study of yellow fever vaccine responses in identical twins.

Sequences were obtained from CD8+ T cells sorted from blood. All receptors come from a woman aged 18-30 years in good health.

This clonotype was seen many times. The chain links TRBV4-3 to TRBJ2-1; 7 bases agree with TRBD2. Germline V gene lookup returns CDR1 LGHNA and CDR2 YSLEER. The CDR3 sequence is 18 residues long. V lost 1 base, J lost 2 bases, and 11 bases stayed unmatched. The CDR3: CASSQAWAGEIPYNEQFF. CDR3 DNA: TGCGCCAGCAGCCAAGCCTGGGCGGGAGAGATTCCCTACAATGAGCAGTTCTTC.

In this sample, this clonotype turned up a few times. One end of the junction is discordant with germline, which a read error may explain. The chain joins TRBV3-1 to TRBJ2-7; D might be TRBD2 (6 bases). The CDR3 is 12 amino acids. CDR1 is LGHDT, CDR2 YNNKEL, per germline (reference sequence). This CDR3 is CASSQAGGDRNF. CDR3 DNA: TGTGCCAGCAGCCAAGCTGGCGGGGACCGGAACTTC.

This rearrangement joins TRBV7-8 to TRBJ2-5; 9 positions agree with TRBD1. The CDR3 is 16 residues long. V lost 5 bases and J lost 4; bases outside the gene matches: 11. Germline V gives CDR1 SGHVS, CDR2 FQNEAQ. The CDR3, as DNA: TGTGCCAGCAGCCCGACGAACAGGGGGCTATTAGAGACCCAGTACTTC. Amino acid sequence: CASSPTNRGLLETQYF.

This clonotype was observed at least ten times. J is TRBJ2-5 and V is TRBV12-3 or TRBV12-4; tentatively, D is TRBD2 (5 bases). CDR3 length equals 15 residues. V lost 8 bases and J 5 bases, leaving 21 bases between the germline ends. The chain's CDR3 is CASGPRTAARETQYF. The CDR3, as DNA: TGTGCCAGCGGCCCGAGGACTGCGGCCCGTGAGACCCAGTACTTC.

The sample holds a few counts of this clonotype. J is TRBJ2-5 and V is TRBV15; a possible D gene is TRBD2 (7 bases). The germline V and J ends were trimmed by 3 bases and 3 bases, with 14 bases remaining between them. CDR1 is LNHNV and CDR2 is YYDKDF in the germline V gene (reference sequence). The CDR3 is made up of 15 amino acids. CDR3 sequence reads: CATSSTPGGEETQYF. In DNA, the CDR3 is TGTGCCACCAGCAGCACCCCGGGGGGCGAAGAGACCCAGTACTTC.

This chain links TRBV29-1 with TRBJ1-1; D gene unclear. The CDR3 runs 13 residues. V lost 4 bases and J 5 bases, leaving 14 bases between the germline ends. Germline assignment: CDR1 SQVTM and CDR2 ANQGSEA. This CDR3 is CSVVLPETTEAFF. CDR3 DNA sequence: TGCAGCGTTGTATTGCCAGAGACTACTGAAGCTTTCTTT.

This clonotype has a count of ten or more. The CDR3 reads CATSEPTNEQFF. The CDR3 DNA is TGTGCCACCAGCGAACCTACCAATGAGCAGTTCTTC. The V gene is TRBV15, the J gene TRBJ2-1; D gene unclear. The CDR3 contains 12 residues. The germline V gene encodes CDR1 LNHNV and CDR2 YYDKDF (reference sequence). The V and J ends lost 5 bases and 6 bases respectively, with 8 bases between them.

The rearrangement links TRBV4-3 to TRBJ1-4; no firm D call. V was clipped by 5 bases and J by 0 bases, with 10 bases between them. CDR3 size: 15 residues. CDR1 and CDR2 (germline): LGHNA, YSLEER. CDR3 amino acids: CASSYGVATNEKLFF. The CDR3 DNA reads TGCGCCAGCAGCTACGGGGTTGCAACTAATGAAAAACTGTTTTTT.

The chain has TRBV2 and TRBJ2-1; TRBD2 matches 10 bases. J lost 9 bases, V lost 11 bases, and 10 bases had no gene match. Germline CDR1 and CDR2: SNHLY and FYNNEI. The CDR3 consists of 13 residues. The CDR3 sequence: CARSASGGGEQFF. The DNA for the CDR3 is TGTGCCCGGTCGGCTAGCGGGGGAGGTGAGCAGTTCTTC. Combining the CDR3 with reference TRBV2 and TRBJ2-1 gives the whole variable domain EPEVTQTPSHQVTQMGQEVILRCVPISNHLYFYWYRQILGQKVEFLVSFYNNEISEKSEIFDDQFSVERPDGSNFTLKIRSTKLEDSAMYFCARSASGGGEQFFGPGTRLTVL.